This T cell receptor (beta chain) was identified during a study of blood T cells in healthy people across ages. Notes on this clonotype: Its antigen remains unidentified.

With a J-beta primer mix and a sample-barcoded 5' primer, a second PCR ran about 6 to 11 cycles. A template-switch adaptor with 12 random nucleotides tagged each cDNA molecule. In TCRdb, the 5' RACE reads were re-called with MiXCR into one record per CDR3 protein. The table records about 1,400,000 distinct CDR3 sequences, roughly 45% of them present only once. The CDR3 is 13 amino acids. The V end lost 5 bases, the J end lost 3 bases, and 10 bases lay between the germline ends. Germline V gene lookup returns CDR1 SEHNR and CDR2 FQNEAQ (reference sequence). Findings of the study overall: Roughly linearly, TCR beta diversity per million T cells fell as age increased. Possibly, changes in expanded clonotypes were confounded because donor CMV status was unknown.

The clonotype originates from a young woman in good health. The sample consisted of blood. This rearrangement joins TRBV7-9 to TRBJ1-2; TRBD1 might be the D (5 bases). CDR3 sequence (DNA): TGTGCCAGCAGCACCGGGACGTACTATGGCTACACCTTC. Translated: CASSTGTYYGYTF.